The sequence of this TCR beta chain was determined in a study of PD-1 and CTLA-4 blockade in melanoma. Germline CDR1 and CDR2: SGHRS and YFSETQ. The CDR3 runs to 9 residues. Trimming shortened V by 5 bases and J by 6 bases, and 2 bases separated the two germline ends. Sequencing used immunoSEQ multiplex PCR; TCRdb keeps in-frame clones, though not all of them. Among about 28,000 clones listed, 75% to 95% were seen once. By frequency in the sample, this clone is medium-sized (0.01 to 0.1%). This chain connects TRBV5-1 to TRBJ1-2; D is undetermined. The sample consisted of CD8+ T cells from peripheral blood, taken from a patient given anti-PD-1 treatment. The sequence was obtained from a human donor with melanoma. The CDR3 DNA follows: TGCGCCAGCAGGGATGGCTACACCTTC. This gives the protein CASRDGYTF.